This T cell receptor (beta chain) derives from a study of blood T cell repertoires in COVID-19. For the study at large: Some COVID-19 samples were acute and others convalescent; all came from the United States, Italy and Spain. The cDNA or gDNA used as material had been derived from T cells, B-cell-depleted T cells, or PBMCs.

Sequencing used immunoSEQ multiplex PCR; TCRdb keeps in-frame clones, though not all of them. The sample carries 200,000 to 250,000 clones, 85% to 90% recorded once. CDR1 SGHVS and CDR2 FQNEAQ come from the germline V gene. CDR3 size: 15 residues. Trimming took off 2 bases at V and 5 bases at J, with 15 bases between the two ends. J is TRBJ2-5 and V is TRBV7-8, with D maybe TRBD1 (5 bases). This TCR was recovered from a woman aged 55-75 years with acute or convalescent COVID-19. The sample was peripheral blood. CDR3 loop: CASSLLQGTAETQYF. The CDR3 DNA reads TGTGCCAGCAGCTTATTGCAGGGTACAGCTGAGACCCAGTACTTC.